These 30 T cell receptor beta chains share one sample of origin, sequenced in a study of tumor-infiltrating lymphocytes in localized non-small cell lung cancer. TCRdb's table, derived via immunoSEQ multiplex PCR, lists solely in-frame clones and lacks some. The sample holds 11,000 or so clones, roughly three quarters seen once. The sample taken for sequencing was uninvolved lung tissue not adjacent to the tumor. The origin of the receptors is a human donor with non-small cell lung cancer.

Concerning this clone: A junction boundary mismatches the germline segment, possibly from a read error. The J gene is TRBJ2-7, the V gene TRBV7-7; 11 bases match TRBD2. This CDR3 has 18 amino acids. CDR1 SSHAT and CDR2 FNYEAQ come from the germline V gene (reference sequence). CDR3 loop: CASSLDFPRGTSGYEQYF. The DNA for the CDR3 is TGTGCTAGCAGCTTAGATTTTCCCAGGGGGACTAGCGGCTACGAGCAGTACTTC. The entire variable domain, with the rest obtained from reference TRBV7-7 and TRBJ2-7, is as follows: GAGVSQSPRYKVTKRGQDVTLRCDPISSHATLYWYQQALGQGPEFLTYFNYEAQPDKSGLPSDRFSAERPEGSISTLTIQRTEQRDSAMYRCASSLDFPRGTSGYEQYFGPGTRLTVT.

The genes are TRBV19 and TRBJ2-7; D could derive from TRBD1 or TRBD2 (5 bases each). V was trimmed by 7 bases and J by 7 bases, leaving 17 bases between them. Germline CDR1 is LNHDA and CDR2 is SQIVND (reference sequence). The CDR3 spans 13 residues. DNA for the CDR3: TGTGCCAGTACCTCGGGGACCTCGGGGGAGCAGTACTTC. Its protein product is CASTSGTSGEQYF.

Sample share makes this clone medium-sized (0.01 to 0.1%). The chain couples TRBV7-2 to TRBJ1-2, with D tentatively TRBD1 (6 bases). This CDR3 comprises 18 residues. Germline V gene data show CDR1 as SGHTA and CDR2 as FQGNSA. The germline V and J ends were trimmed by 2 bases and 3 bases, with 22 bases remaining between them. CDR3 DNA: TGTGCCAGCAGCTTAACAGGGACTCGACCTGCCGGGGACTATGGCTACACCTTC. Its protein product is CASSLTGTRPAGDYGYTF.

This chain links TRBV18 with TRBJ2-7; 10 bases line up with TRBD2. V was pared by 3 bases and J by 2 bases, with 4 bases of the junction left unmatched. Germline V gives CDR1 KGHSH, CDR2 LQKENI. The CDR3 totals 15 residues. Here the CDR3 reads CASSPPSGRAYEQYF. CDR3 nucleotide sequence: TGTGCCAGCTCACCCCCCAGCGGGAGGGCCTACGAGCAGTACTTC.

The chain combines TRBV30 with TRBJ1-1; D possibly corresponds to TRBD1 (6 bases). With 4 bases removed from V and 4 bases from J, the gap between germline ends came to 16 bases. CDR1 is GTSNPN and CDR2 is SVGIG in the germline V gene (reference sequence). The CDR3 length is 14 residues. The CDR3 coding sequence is TGTGCCTGGATCGGGGGGGCCGGGGTCACTGAAGCTTTCTTT. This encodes CAWIGGAGVTEAFF.

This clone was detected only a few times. CDR3 sequence: CASSEYRTMNTEAFF. The CDR3 nucleotides read TGCGCCAGCAGTGAGTACAGAACCATGAACACTGAAGCTTTCTTT. This rearrangement joins TRBV10-1 to TRBJ1-1; D unresolved. V was pared by 1 base and J by 0 bases, with 9 bases between. CDR3 length equals 15 residues. Looked up from germline, CDR1 is WNHNN and CDR2 is SYGVQD (reference sequence).

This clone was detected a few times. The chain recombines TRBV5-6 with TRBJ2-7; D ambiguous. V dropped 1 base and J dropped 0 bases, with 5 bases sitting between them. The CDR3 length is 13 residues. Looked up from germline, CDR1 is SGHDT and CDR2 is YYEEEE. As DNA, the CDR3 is TGTGCCAGCAGCTTGACGAACTCCTACGAGCAGTACTTC. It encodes CASSLTNSYEQYF.

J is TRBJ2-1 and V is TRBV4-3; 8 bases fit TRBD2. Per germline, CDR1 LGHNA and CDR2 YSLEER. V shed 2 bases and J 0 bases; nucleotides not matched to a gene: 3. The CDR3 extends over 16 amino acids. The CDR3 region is CASSQIAGSSYNEQFF. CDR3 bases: TGCGCCAGCAGCCAAATAGCGGGGAGCTCCTACAATGAGCAGTTCTTC.

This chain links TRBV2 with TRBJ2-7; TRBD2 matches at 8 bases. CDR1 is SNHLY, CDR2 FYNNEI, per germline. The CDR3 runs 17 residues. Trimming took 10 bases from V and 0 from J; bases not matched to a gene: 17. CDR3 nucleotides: TGTGCCACCATGGTGGCGGGGCTAGCGGGTTTCTCCTACGAGCAGTACTTC. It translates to CATMVAGLAGFSYEQYF. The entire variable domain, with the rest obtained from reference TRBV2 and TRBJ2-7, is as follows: EPEVTQTPSHQVTQMGQEVILRCVPISNHLYFYWYRQILGQKVEFLVSFYNNEISEKSEIFDDQFSVERPDGSNFTLKIRSTKLEDSAMYFCATMVAGLAGFSYEQYFGPGTRLTVT.

CDR3 sequence: CASSYLGDGDGETQYF. The CDR3 coding sequence is TGCGCCAGCAGCTACCTGGGGGACGGCGATGGGGAGACCCAGTACTTC. J is TRBJ2-5 and V is TRBV5-1; tentatively, D is TRBD1 or TRBD2 (5 bases each). The V gene's germline CDR1 is SGHRS and CDR2 YFSETQ. The CDR3 loop spans 16 amino acids. Trimming left V 3 bases short and J 5 bases short, with 20 bases between. Full variable domain (missing parts from reference TRBV5-1 and TRBJ2-5): KAGVTQTPRYLIKTRGQQVTLSCSPISGHRSVSWYQQTPGQGLQFLFEYFSETQRNKGNFPGRFSGRQFSNSRSEMNVSTLELGDSALYLCASSYLGDGDGETQYFGPGTRLLVL.

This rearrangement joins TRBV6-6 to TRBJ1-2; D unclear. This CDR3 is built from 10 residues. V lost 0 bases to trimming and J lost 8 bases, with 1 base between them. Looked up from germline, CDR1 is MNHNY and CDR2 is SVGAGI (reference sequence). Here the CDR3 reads CASSYSGYTF. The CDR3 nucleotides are TGTGCCAGCAGTTACTCGGGCTACACCTTC.

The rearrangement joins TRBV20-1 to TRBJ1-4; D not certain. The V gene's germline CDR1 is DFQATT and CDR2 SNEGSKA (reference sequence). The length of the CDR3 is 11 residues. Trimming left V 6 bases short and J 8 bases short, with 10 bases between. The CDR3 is CSARKREKLFF. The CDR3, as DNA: TGCAGTGCCAGGAAAAGGGAAAAACTGTTTTTT.

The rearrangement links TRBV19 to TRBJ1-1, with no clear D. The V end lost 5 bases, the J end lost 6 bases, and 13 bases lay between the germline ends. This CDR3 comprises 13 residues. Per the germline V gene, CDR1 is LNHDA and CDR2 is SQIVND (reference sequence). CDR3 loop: CASSLTHGPEAFF. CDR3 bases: TGTGCCAGTAGTCTGACCCACGGACCTGAAGCTTTCTTT.

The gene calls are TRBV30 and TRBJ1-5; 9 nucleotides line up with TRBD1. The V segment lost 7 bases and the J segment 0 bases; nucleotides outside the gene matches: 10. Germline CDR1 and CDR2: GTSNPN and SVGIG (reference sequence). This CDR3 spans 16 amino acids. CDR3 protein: CALAPGQGYSNQPQHF. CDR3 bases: TGTGCCTTAGCCCCGGGACAGGGATATAGCAATCAGCCCCAGCATTTT. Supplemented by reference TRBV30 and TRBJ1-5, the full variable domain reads SQTIHQWPATLVQPVGSPLSLECTVEGTSNPNLYWYRQAAGRGLQLLFYSVGIGQISSEVPQNLSASRPQDRQFILSSKKLLLSDSGFYLCALAPGQGYSNQPQHFGDGTRLSIL.

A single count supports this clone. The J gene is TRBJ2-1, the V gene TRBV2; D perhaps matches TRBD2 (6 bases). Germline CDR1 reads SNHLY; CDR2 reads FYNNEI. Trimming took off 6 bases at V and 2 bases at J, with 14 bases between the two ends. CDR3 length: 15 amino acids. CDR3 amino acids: CASSALANAYNEQFF. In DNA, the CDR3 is TGTGCCAGCAGCGCCCTAGCGAACGCCTACAATGAGCAGTTCTTC.

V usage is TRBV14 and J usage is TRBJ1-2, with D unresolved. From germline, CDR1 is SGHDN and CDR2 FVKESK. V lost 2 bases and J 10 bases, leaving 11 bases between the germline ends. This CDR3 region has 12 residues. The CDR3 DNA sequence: TGTGCCAGCAGCCAATTGGGCGGTTTCTACACCTTC. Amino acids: CASSQLGGFYTF. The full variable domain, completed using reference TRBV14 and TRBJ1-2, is EAGVTQFPSHSVIEKGQTVTLRCDPISGHDNLYWYRRVMGKEIKFLLHFVKESKQDESGMPNNRFLAERTGGTYSTLKVQPAELEDSGVYFCASSQLGGFYTFGSGTRLTVV.

The CDR3: CASNLRDQDDEQYF. In DNA, the CDR3 is TGTGCCAGCAACCTCCGGGATCAGGACGACGAGCAGTACTTC. This sequence joins TRBV6-1 and TRBJ2-7; a weak D match, TRBD2 (5 bases). V was pared by 7 bases and J by 5 bases, with 18 bases between. This CDR3 region has 14 residues. Per the germline V gene, CDR1 is MNHNS and CDR2 is SASEGT.

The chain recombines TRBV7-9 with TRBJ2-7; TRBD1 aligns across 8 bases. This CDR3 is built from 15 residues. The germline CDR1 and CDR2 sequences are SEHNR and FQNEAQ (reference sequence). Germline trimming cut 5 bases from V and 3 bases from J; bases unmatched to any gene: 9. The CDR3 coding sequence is TGTGCCAGCAGCCCGGCCGGGACAGGCGACTACGAGCAGTACTTC. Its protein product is CASSPAGTGDYEQYF.

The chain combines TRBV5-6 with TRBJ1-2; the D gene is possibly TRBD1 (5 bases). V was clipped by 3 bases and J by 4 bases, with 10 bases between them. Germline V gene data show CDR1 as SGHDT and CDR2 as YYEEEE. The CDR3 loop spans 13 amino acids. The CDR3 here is CASSSGGGYGYTF. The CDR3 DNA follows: TGTGCCAGCAGCTCGGGGGGGGGCTATGGCTACACCTTC.

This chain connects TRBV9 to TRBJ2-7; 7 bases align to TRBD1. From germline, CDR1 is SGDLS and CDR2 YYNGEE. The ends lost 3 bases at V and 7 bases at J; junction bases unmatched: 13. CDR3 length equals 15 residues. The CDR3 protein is CASSARDSPSLEQYF. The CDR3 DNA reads TGTGCCAGCAGCGCCAGGGACAGCCCGTCCCTAGAGCAGTACTTC. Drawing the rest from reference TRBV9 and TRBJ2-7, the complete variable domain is DSGVTQTPKHLITATGQRVTLRCSPRSGDLSVYWYQQSLDQGLQFLIQYYNGEERAKGNILERFSAQQFPDLHSELNLSSLELGDSALYFCASSARDSPSLEQYFGPGTRLTVT.

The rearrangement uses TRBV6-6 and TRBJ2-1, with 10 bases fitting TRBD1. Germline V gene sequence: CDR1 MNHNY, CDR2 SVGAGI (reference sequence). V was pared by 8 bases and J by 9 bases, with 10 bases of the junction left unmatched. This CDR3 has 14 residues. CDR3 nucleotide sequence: TGTGCCAGCGAGGGGGGGACAGGGGATGGTGAGCAGTTCTTC. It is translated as CASEGGTGDGEQFF.

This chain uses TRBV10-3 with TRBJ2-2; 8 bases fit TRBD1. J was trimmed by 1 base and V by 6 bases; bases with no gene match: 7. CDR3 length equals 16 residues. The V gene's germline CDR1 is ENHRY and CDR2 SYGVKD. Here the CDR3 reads CAIRLSGTGNTGELFF. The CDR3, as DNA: TGTGCCATCAGGTTATCCGGGACAGGGAACACCGGGGAGCTGTTTTTT.

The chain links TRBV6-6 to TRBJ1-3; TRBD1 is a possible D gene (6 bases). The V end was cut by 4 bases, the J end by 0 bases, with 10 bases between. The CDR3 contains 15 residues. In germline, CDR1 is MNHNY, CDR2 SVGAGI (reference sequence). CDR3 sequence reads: CASSWETGSGNTIYF. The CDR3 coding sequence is TGTGCCAGCAGTTGGGAGACAGGCTCTGGAAACACCATATATTTT.

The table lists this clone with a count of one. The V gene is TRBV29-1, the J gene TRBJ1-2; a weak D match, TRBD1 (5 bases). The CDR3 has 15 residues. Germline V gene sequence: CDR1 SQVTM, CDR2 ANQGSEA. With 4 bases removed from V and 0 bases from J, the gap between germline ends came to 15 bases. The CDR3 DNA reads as TGCAGCGTTGTGGTGGGGGTAGGGCCTAACTATGGCTACACCTTC. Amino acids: CSVVVGVGPNYGYTF.

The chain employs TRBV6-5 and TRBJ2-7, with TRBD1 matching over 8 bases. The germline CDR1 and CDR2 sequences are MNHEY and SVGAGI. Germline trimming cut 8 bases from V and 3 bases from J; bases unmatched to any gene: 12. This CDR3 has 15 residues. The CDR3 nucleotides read TGTGCCAGCCAGATGCTGGGACAGGCTGTCTACGAGCAGTACTTC. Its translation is CASQMLGQAVYEQYF.

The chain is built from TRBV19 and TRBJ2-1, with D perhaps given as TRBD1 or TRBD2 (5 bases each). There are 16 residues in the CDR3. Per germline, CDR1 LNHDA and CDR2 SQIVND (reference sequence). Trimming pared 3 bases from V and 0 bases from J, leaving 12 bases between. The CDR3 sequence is CASSITGTNSYNEQFF. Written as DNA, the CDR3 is TGTGCCAGTAGTATTACCGGGACCAACTCCTACAATGAGCAGTTCTTC.

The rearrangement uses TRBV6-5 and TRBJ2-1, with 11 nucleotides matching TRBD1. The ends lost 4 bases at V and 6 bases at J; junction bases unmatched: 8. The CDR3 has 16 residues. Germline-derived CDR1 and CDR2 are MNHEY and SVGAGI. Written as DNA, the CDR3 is TGTGCCAGCAGTTCAAGGGCCGGGACAGGGGGCAATGAGCAGTTCTTC. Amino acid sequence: CASSSRAGTGGNEQFF.

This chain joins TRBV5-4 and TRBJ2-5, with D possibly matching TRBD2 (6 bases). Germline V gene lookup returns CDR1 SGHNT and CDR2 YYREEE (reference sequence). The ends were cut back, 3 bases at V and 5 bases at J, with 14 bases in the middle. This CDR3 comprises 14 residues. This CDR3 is CASSSPGRRETQYF. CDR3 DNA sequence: TGTGCCAGCAGCTCCCCCGGGAGACGGGAGACCCAGTACTTC.

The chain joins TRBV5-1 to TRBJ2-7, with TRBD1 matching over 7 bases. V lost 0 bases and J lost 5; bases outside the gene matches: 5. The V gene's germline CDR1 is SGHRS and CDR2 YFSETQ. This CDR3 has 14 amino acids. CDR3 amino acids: CASSLEQGWNEQYF. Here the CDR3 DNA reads TGCGCCAGCAGCTTGGAACAGGGGTGGAACGAGCAGTACTTC.

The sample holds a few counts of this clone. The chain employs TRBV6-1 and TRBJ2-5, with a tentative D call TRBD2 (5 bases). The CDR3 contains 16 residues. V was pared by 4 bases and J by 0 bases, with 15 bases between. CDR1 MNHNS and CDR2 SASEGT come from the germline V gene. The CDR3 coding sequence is TGTGCCAGCAGTGCTAGGACTCGGGCGGACCAAGAGACCCAGTACTTC. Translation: CASSARTRADQETQYF.